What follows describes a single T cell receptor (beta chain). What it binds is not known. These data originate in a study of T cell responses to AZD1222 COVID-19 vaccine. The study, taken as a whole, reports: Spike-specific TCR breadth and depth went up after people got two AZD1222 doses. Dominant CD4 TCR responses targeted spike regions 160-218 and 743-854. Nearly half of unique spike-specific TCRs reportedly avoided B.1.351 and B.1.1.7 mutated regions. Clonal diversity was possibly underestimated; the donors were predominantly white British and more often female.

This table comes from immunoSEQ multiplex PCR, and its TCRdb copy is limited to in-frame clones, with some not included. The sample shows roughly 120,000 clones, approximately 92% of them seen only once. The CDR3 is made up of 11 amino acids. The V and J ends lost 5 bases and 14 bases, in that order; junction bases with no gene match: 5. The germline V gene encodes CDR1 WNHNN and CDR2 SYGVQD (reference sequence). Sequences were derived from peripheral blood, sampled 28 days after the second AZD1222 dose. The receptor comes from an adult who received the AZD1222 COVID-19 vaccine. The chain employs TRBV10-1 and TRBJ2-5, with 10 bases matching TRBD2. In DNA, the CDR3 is TGCGCCAGCAGTTCTTTACTAGCGGGATACTTC. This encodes CASSSLLAGYF.